This T cell receptor beta chain appears in the sequencing data of a study of blood T cell repertoires in COVID-19. Researchers sorted participants into cohorts using their self-reported clinical history. What the recovered Cohort 3 donors had was two negative PCRs, clearance, or symptom resolution. V lost 4 bases and J lost 4, with 8 bases in between. CDR3 length: 12 residues. The germline V gene has CDR1 SNHLY and CDR2 FYNNEI. In the study's own analysis: Amplification of reference gene primers was used by the study to estimate nucleated cell counts. The repertoire was sequenced with immunoSEQ multiplex PCR; TCRdb's copy has only in-frame clones and lacks some. V, J and clone size were drawn from that table, and D and trimming were deduced from the DNA. The table records about 310,000 clones, 89% of them present only once.

V is TRBV2 and J is TRBJ2-7; D gene unclear. This receptor was identified in a man aged 55 to 69 who had recovered from COVID-19. The sample comprised PBMCs or T cells enriched from blood (not recorded which). In nucleotides, the CDR3 is TGTGCCAGCAGTGTTGCGGATTACGAGCAGTACTTC. It specifies CASSVADYEQYF.